This T cell receptor beta chain was recovered during a study of OX40 agonist ivuxolimab in advanced cancers. In the study overall: Ivuxolimab was a fully human IgG2 agonistic monoclonal antibody targeting the costimulatory receptor OX40 (CD134). Intravenous ivuxolimab was administered to patients every 2 weeks at six dose levels: 0.01, 0.1, 0.3, 1.5, 3 and 10 mg/kg. Of the roughly 53 patients in dose escalation, about 20 had hepatocellular carcinoma, some 15 had melanoma, 9 had renal cell carcinoma and 9 had head and neck cancer. In the dose-escalation cohort, 70% to 85% of patients were male, and the mean age was 60 years with a range of roughly 23 to 79. Patients were allowed to have had prior anti-PD-1, anti-PD-L1 or anti-CTLA-4 therapy, and approximately 40% of the dose-escalation patients had been treated with checkpoint inhibitors. Partial responses occurred in three dose-escalation patients: two with cutaneous melanoma and one with hepatocellular carcinoma. The point of sequencing TCRbeta in the periphery was to test whether ivuxolimab changed TCR sequence diversity and drove clonal T-cell expansion. The paper describes the monotherapy dose-escalation part (N of about 47 patients) of the phase I trial of ivuxolimab. Broad study findings and their caveats: After ivuxolimab, CD8+ T cells had more expanded clones than CD4+ T cells on average. Low levels of normalized T-cell clonal expansion were also shown by some nonresponding patients. The antigen specificity of the peripheral T cells that underwent clonal expansion was not determined. At doses of 0.1 to 3.0 mg/kg, clonal expansion of both CD4+ and CD8+ T cells in blood was seen between baseline and week 6. In the 0.1-3.0 mg/kg groups, partial responders had among the lowest normalized peripheral clonal expansion, particularly in CD8+ T cells.

V lost 4 bases and J lost 0 bases; the stretch between them is 13 bases long. The CDR3 numbers 16 residues from cysteine through phenylalanine. Just CDR3 DNA is preserved here, 48 bases in frame from base 1. CDR1 and CDR2 are drawn from the germline V gene: SNHLY, FYNNEI. The trial excluded patients who had a history of autoimmune disease or who were on systemic immunosuppression. Peripheral blood for TCR sequencing was collected from all dose cohorts at baseline, on cycle 4 day 1, and on cycle 7 day 1. Samples came from an open-label, multicenter, first-in-human phase I dose-escalation trial of ivuxolimab. Adults with locally advanced or metastatic head and neck squamous cell, hepatocellular, melanoma or renal cell carcinoma were enrolled in the trial. Before TCR sequencing, CD4+ T cells and CD8+ T cells were sorted from peripheral blood as separate populations. For sequencing of the TCRbeta CDR3 region, genomic DNA was extracted from the sorted cells. The immunoSEQ Assay was used for sequencing of TCRbeta CDR3 regions. The immuneACCESS repertoire file appears here via TCRdb, limited to in-frame rearrangements. These files lack a portion of the clones; in checked studies, under half of the deficit traces to unresolved V genes, and the cause of the others is not known. The sample table contains 80,000 or so clones; only one count was recorded for about 85% of them. The ten largest clones take up roughly 8% of the sample.

Comment on this clone: It has no known antigen specificity. One base away there is no much larger clone; base qualities are not given.

The rearrangement joined TRBV2 to TRBJ2-1, and the D gene may be TRBD1, 6 bases matching. Material: CD4+ or CD8+ T cells sorted from blood, obtained in a trial of the OX40 agonist ivuxolimab. This TCR was recovered from an adult with an advanced solid tumor such as melanoma, head and neck, liver or kidney cancer. The DNA is TGTGCCAGCAGTGGGACAGCTATAAGCTCCTACAATGAGCAGTTCTTC. It encodes CASSGTAISSYNEQFF.